One sample yielded the 15 T cell receptor beta chains listed below, sequenced in a study of breast tumors, draining lymph nodes, adjacent tissues. Each CDR3 protein is one row after TCRdb ran MiXCR on the multiplex PCR reads. The sample carries about 230,000 distinct CDR3 sequences, roughly 32% recorded once. Samples came from axillary lymph nodes draining the breast cancer. The sample comprised axillary lymph node tissue. Receptors originate from a female donor with breast cancer. Some clones in this sample may be carry-over from other donors' samples.

This clonotype was seen many times. The chain combines TRBV6-4 with TRBJ2-3, with 9 positions matching TRBD1. Unmatched junction bases numbered 2, after V lost 3 bases and J lost 4 bases. The germline V gene encodes CDR1 MRHNA and CDR2 SNTAGT. The length of the CDR3 is 14 residues. CDR3 amino acids: CASSETGGPDTQYF. As DNA, the CDR3 is TGTGCCAGCAGTGAAACAGGGGGCCCAGATACGCAGTATTTT.

This clonotype appeared many times. The rearrangement uses TRBV4-1 and TRBJ1-6; the D is unclear. The V end was cut by 2 bases, the J end by 4 bases, with 12 bases between. This CDR3 has 16 residues. CDR1 MGHRA and CDR2 YSYEKL come from the germline V gene. CDR3 bases: TGCGCCAGCAGCCAATCCGTACCAGATTATAATTCACCCCTCCACTTT. Translation: CASSQSVPDYNSPLHF.

This clonotype was counted between two and nine times. A much larger clone is a single base away; this may be a read error. DNA of the CDR3: TGTGCCAGCAGTTTCGCTAGCGGGAGCATCATCGGGGAGCTGTTTTTT. Residues: CASSFASGSIIGELFF. The V call is TRBV12-3 or TRBV12-4, the J call TRBJ2-2; 10 bases line up with TRBD2. Unmatched junction bases numbered 8, after V lost 3 bases and J lost 7 bases. CDR3 length: 16 residues.

The chain recombines TRBV10-2 with TRBJ2-3, with TRBD1 matching over 9 bases. Trimming removed 6 bases from V and 11 bases from J; junction bases left unmatched: 18. CDR1 WSHSY and CDR2 SAAADI come from the germline V gene. CDR3 length equals 16 residues. DNA for the CDR3: TGCGCCAGCAGACCCAAACAGGGGGCCCTATACAATGAGCAGTATTTT. This encodes CASRPKQGALYNEQYF.

This clonotype has ten or more counts. The chain recombines TRBV30 with TRBJ1-5; D remains ambiguous. V lost 4 bases and J 0 bases, leaving 7 bases between the germline ends. Germline CDR1 and CDR2: GTSNPN and SVGIG (reference sequence). This CDR3 is built from 13 residues. The CDR3 DNA sequence: TGTGCCTGGACGAGATCTAGCAATCAGCCCCAGCATTTT. This sequence encodes CAWTRSSNQPQHF.

The sample holds many counts of this clonotype. The chain links TRBV30 to TRBJ1-2; TRBD1 might be the D (6 bases). The germline V gene has CDR1 GTSNPN and CDR2 SVGIG (reference sequence). Trimming stripped 2 bases from V and 4 bases from J, with 14 bases between. The CDR3 is 14 amino acids. CDR3: CAWSYTLDSYGYTF. CDR3 nucleotide sequence: TGTGCCTGGAGTTACACCTTGGACAGCTATGGCTACACCTTC.

This clonotype was observed at least ten times. The J gene is TRBJ2-1, the V gene TRBV15; D call uncertain. V was pared by 1 base and J by 4 bases, with 5 bases between. The CDR3 consists of 13 residues. Germline-derived CDR1 and CDR2 are LNHNV and YYDKDF (reference sequence). In nucleotides, the CDR3 is TGTGCCACCAGCAGAGTACTATACAATGAGCAGTTCTTC. Translating gives CATSRVLYNEQFF.

This clonotype was counted many times. The chain couples TRBV6-6 to TRBJ2-7; the D gene is possibly TRBD1 (5 bases). The CDR3 loop spans 14 amino acids. Germline CDR1 MNHNY, CDR2 SVGAGI (reference sequence). Trimming pared 4 bases from V and 5 bases from J, leaving 15 bases between. The CDR3: CASSFHTPDNEQYF. The CDR3 region has the DNA TGTGCCAGCAGTTTCCATACCCCGGACAACGAGCAGTACTTC.

The sample holds a few counts of this clonotype. This rearrangement joins TRBV27 to TRBJ2-3; TRBD1 agrees at 9 bases. The CDR3 is 16 amino acids. The J segment lost 3 bases and the V segment lost 5 bases, leaving 9 bases of the junction unmatched. Germline V CDR1 and CDR2: MNHEY, SMNVEV (reference sequence). The CDR3 DNA follows: TGTGCCAGCAGTCGTAATCTGGGACAGGGTACAGATACGCAGTATTTT. Its protein is CASSRNLGQGTDTQYF.

A few counts support this clonotype. A much more abundant neighbour one base away suggests this may be a read error. The rearrangement joins TRBV5-1 to TRBJ2-7; unclear D gene. Germline CDR1 reads SGHRS; CDR2 reads YFSETQ. The CDR3 length is 15 residues. CDR3 DNA: TGCGTCAGCAGCTTGAGCCCTGGGCAGATCTACGAGCAGTACTTC. It encodes CVSSLSPGQIYEQYF.

This clonotype was counted at least ten times. This sequence joins TRBV6-5 and TRBJ1-3; no definite D call. The V end lost 2 bases, the J end lost 6 bases, and 14 bases lay between the germline ends. Germline-derived CDR1 and CDR2 are MNHEY and SVGAGI. The CDR3 is 15 amino acids. Here the CDR3 DNA reads TGTGCCAGCAGTTACGTGGCAGGCGGTGAAAACACCATATATTTT. This translates into CASSYVAGGENTIYF.

This clonotype was seen at least ten times. The gene calls are TRBV7-2 and TRBJ2-7; 8 nucleotides align to TRBD1. The V gene's germline CDR1 is SGHTA and CDR2 FQGNSA. Unmatched junction bases numbered 3, after V lost 6 bases and J lost 5 bases. The CDR3 sequence is 12 residues long. CDR3 DNA sequence: TGTGCCAGCAGGCACAGGGGGAACGAGCAGTACTTC. This sequence encodes CASRHRGNEQYF.

This clonotype appeared a few times. The chain combines TRBV27 with TRBJ1-5; 7 bases are a match to TRBD1. CDR1 MNHEY and CDR2 SMNVEV come from the germline V gene (reference sequence). The ends lost 2 bases at V and 3 bases at J; junction bases unmatched: 7. This CDR3 has 16 residues. This chain's CDR3 is CASSLNHGTANQPQHF. The CDR3 DNA reads as TGTGCCAGCAGTTTAAACCACGGGACAGCCAATCAGCCCCAGCATTTT.

There are many counts of this clonotype. No conserved phenylalanine or tryptophan ends this CDR3, so it is likely a read error. The chain employs TRBV30 and TRBJ2-5; 9 nucleotides match TRBD1. In germline, CDR1 is GTSNPN, CDR2 SVGIG (reference sequence). The J segment lost 5 bases and the V segment lost 2 bases, leaving 3 bases of the junction unmatched. CDR3 size: 13 residues. CDR3 region: CAWSYRGLETQYL. In DNA form, the CDR3 reads TGTGCCTGGAGTTACAGGGGGCTGGAGACCCAGTACCTC.

This chain joins TRBV20-1 and TRBJ1-2; D remains unclear. The CDR3 is 14 residues long. With 8 bases removed from V and 4 bases from J, the gap between germline ends came to 20 bases. Germline CDR1 and CDR2: DFQATT and SNEGSKA (reference sequence). The CDR3 region is CSSFGQKLTYGYTF. As DNA, the CDR3 is TGCAGTTCCTTCGGGCAAAAACTTACCTATGGCTACACCTTC.